The T cell receptor beta chain described here comes from a study of T cell changes during pregnancy in multiple sclerosis. Germline values: CDR1 LNHDA, CDR2 SQIVND (reference sequence). The CDR3 spans 19 residues. The ends lost 6 bases at V and 5 bases at J; junction bases unmatched: 15. The assay was immunoSEQ multiplex PCR, and TCRdb's table has in-frame clones only and misses some. The data show about 50,000 clones, with approximately 94% seen just once and roughly 0.33% held by the top ten. This sequence was found in a female donor with multiple sclerosis, enrolled in a pregnancy study. The sample in question was CD4+ T cells from peripheral blood mononuclear cells, obtained in the third trimester of pregnancy. The V gene is TRBV19, the J gene TRBJ2-3, with 15 bases lining up with TRBD2. CDR3 amino acids: CASSVGTSGGRFREDTQYF. DNA for the CDR3: TGTGCCAGTAGCGTCGGGACTAGCGGGGGGAGGTTTCGGGAAGATACGCAGTATTTT.